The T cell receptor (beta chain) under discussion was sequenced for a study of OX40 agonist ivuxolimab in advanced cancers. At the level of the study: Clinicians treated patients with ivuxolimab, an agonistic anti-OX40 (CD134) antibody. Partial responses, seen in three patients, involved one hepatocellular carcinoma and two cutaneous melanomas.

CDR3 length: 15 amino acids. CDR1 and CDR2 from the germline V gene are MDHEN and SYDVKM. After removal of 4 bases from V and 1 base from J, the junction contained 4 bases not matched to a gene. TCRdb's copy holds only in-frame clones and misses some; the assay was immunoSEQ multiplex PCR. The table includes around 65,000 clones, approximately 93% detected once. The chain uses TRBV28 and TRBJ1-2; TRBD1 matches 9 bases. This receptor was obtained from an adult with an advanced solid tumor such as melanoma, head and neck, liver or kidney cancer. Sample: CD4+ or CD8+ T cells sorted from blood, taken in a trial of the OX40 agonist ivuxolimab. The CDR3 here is CASSSTGGDNYGYTF. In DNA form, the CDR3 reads TGTGCCAGCAGTTCGACAGGGGGGGATAACTATGGCTACACCTTC.